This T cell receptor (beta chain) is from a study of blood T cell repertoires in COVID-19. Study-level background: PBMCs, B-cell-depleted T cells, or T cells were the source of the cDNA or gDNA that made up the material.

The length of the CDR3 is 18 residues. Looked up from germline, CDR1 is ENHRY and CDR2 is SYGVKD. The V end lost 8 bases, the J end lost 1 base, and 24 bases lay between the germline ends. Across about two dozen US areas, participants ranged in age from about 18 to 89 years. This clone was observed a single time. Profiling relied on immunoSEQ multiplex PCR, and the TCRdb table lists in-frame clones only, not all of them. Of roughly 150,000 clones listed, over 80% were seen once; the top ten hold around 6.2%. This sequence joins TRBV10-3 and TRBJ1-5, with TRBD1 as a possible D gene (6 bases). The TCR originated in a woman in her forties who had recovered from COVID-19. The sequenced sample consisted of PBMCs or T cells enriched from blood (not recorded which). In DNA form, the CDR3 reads TGTGCCATCCGTGGGGGTTGGGGGGGCGGCGGGAGCAATCAGCCCCAGCATTTT. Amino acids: CAIRGGWGGGGSNQPQHF.